This T cell receptor beta chain appears in the sequencing data of a study of blood T cells in healthy people across ages. Then a second PCR, running roughly 7 to 11 cycles, was carried out with a sample-barcoded 5' primer and a J-beta primer mix. TCRdb re-called the 5' RACE reads with MiXCR, one entry per CDR3 protein. Of around 1,100,000 distinct CDR3 sequences detected, more than 30% appear once; the ten largest clones hold around 13%. Germline CDR1 is SQVTM and CDR2 is ANQGSEA. V lost 5 bases to trimming and J lost 2 bases; unmatched junction nucleotides: 8. The CDR3 sequence is 14 residues long. The chain recombines TRBV29-1 with TRBJ2-7; 8 positions agree with TRBD1. The sample taken for sequencing was blood. The TCR sequence derives from a man in his late teens or twenties in good health. CDR3 nucleotides: TGCAGCGTTCAGACAGGGGTCCGAACCTACGAGCAGTACTTC. Protein: CSVQTGVRTYEQYF.